Included here is one T cell receptor (beta chain) sequence, with context. The antigen is undetermined. Clones were sequenced by immunoSEQ multiplex PCR, and TCRdb holds only the in-frame ones, with some missing. In the table there are almost 85,000 clones, roughly 87% of which are singletons. This record belongs to a study of OX40 agonist ivuxolimab in advanced cancers. Study context: Of the patients, three showed partial responses, one with hepatocellular carcinoma and two with cutaneous melanoma. Overall study findings and caveats: Low normalized T-cell clonal expansion also characterized some of the nonresponders.

The V gene lost 3 bases and the J gene lost 0 bases, with 9 bases spanning the gap. CDR1 and CDR2 (germline): KGHSH, LQKENI. The CDR3 totals 14 residues. Source: CD4+ or CD8+ T cells sorted from blood, taken in a trial of the OX40 agonist ivuxolimab. The rearrangement joins TRBV18 to TRBJ2-7; D not resolved. This receptor was taken from an adult with an advanced solid tumor such as melanoma, head and neck, liver or kidney cancer. CDR3 nucleotides: TGTGCCAGCTCACCGGGGTTAGTCTCCTACGAGCAGTACTTC. The encoded protein is CASSPGLVSYEQYF.